These 16 T cell receptor beta chains were sequenced from one sample in a study of control samples from healthy donors and cancer patients. The method was immunoSEQ multiplex PCR; TCRdb's version includes in-frame clones alone and lacks a portion of them. The sample yields about 110,000 clones, over 75% seen once. Sequenced: blood. Every receptor here comes from a human donor in good health. The donor label of this sample is uncertain.

The chain joins TRBV5-1 to TRBJ1-2; 7 bases map to TRBD1. Per germline, CDR1 SGHRS and CDR2 YFSETQ. This CDR3 has 14 amino acids. Trimming removed 2 bases from V and 4 bases from J; junction bases left unmatched: 5. The CDR3 sequence: CASSFDRVAYGYTF. For the CDR3, the DNA is TGCGCCAGCAGCTTTGACAGGGTTGCCTATGGCTACACCTTC.

This clone has only one observation. This sequence joins TRBV13 and TRBJ2-1; 9 bases match TRBD2. Losses at the gene ends were 5 bases for V and 2 bases for J; bases not matched to a gene: 13. Germline lookup yields CDR1 PRHDT and CDR2 FYEKMQ (reference sequence). The CDR3 contains 18 residues. This chain's CDR3 is CASSQGSGGGAPYNEQFF. CDR3 DNA: TGTGCCAGCAGCCAGGGATCGGGCGGGGGGGCCCCCTACAATGAGCAGTTCTTC.

The gene calls are TRBV6-1 and TRBJ2-3, with 9 bases identical to TRBD1. Germline CDR1 reads MNHNS; CDR2 reads SASEGT. The CDR3 has 16 residues. V lost 2 bases to trimming and J lost 0 bases; unmatched junction nucleotides: 3. The CDR3 coding sequence is TGTGCCAGCAGTGAATGGGGACAGGGAAGCACAGATACGCAGTATTTT. Protein product: CASSEWGQGSTDTQYF.

The V call is TRBV24-1, the J call TRBJ1-1; D is unresolved. CDR3 length: 13 residues. V was pared by 4 bases and J by 4 bases, with 9 bases between. In germline, CDR1 is KGHDR, CDR2 SFDVKD. CDR3 bases: TGTGCCACCAGTGACCCCCGGGGCACTGAAGCTTTCTTT. Its protein product is CATSDPRGTEAFF.

The chain links TRBV19 to TRBJ2-7; TRBD1 agrees at 8 bases. The CDR3 has 14 amino acids. CDR1 and CDR2 (germline): LNHDA, SQIVND (reference sequence). J was trimmed by 9 bases and V by 1 base; bases with no gene match: 8. The CDR3, as DNA: TGTGCCAGTAGTATAGGAGGACAGGGCGTTTGGCAGTACTTC. Its protein is CASSIGGQGVWQYF.

This chain joins TRBV5-1 and TRBJ2-3, with D possibly called TRBD1 or TRBD2 (5 bases each). Looked up from germline, CDR1 is SGHRS and CDR2 is YFSETQ. The CDR3 is 14 amino acids. V gave up 5 bases and J gave up 3 bases, with 13 bases separating them. The CDR3, as DNA: TGCGCCAGCAGGACTAATGAGGGGACAGATACGCAGTATTTT. Translation gives CASRTNEGTDTQYF.

The chain has TRBV14 and TRBJ2-3, with D unresolved. CDR1 SGHDN and CDR2 FVKESK come from the germline V gene. This CDR3 has 16 amino acids. The V and J ends lost 0 bases and 0 bases respectively, with 10 bases between them. The CDR3 protein is CASSQDLLTSTDTQYF. The CDR3 region has the DNA TGTGCCAGCAGCCAAGATCTCCTTACTAGCACAGATACGCAGTATTTT.

The rearrangement uses TRBV30 and TRBJ2-7; weak D call: TRBD2 (5 bases). V lost 5 bases, J lost 2 bases, and 19 bases lay in between. Germline CDR1 and CDR2: GTSNPN and SVGIG (reference sequence). This CDR3 has 15 amino acids. This CDR3 reads CAWSIPRGQPYEQYF. CDR3 nucleotides: TGTGCCTGGTCCATCCCGCGCGGGCAGCCCTACGAGCAGTACTTC. The full variable domain, with the rest looked up from reference TRBV30 and TRBJ2-7, is SQTIHQWPATLVQPVGSPLSLECTVEGTSNPNLYWYRQAAGRGLQLLFYSVGIGQISSEVPQNLSASRPQDRQFILSSKKLLLSDSGFYLCAWSIPRGQPYEQYFGPGTRLTVT.

This clone was observed a handful of times. The rearrangement joins TRBV5-4 to TRBJ1-4, with D maybe TRBD1 (6 bases). V dropped 0 bases and J dropped 10 bases, with 13 bases sitting between them. The CDR3 totals 14 residues. Germline V gives CDR1 SGHNT, CDR2 YYREEE (reference sequence). For the CDR3, the DNA is TGTGCCAGCAGCTTGGAGGGGGGCCGCCGAAAACTGTTTTTT. Protein sequence: CASSLEGGRRKLFF.

This chain links TRBV28 with TRBJ2-2; no definite D call. The CDR3 has 13 amino acids. The V gene's germline CDR1 is MDHEN and CDR2 SYDVKM. Trimming removed 7 bases from V and 2 bases from J, with 8 bases in between. CDR3 coding DNA: TGTGCCAGCATCGAGCCTAACACCGGGGAGCTGTTTTTT. It yields the protein CASIEPNTGELFF.

The chain combines TRBV2 with TRBJ1-5; 7 bases map to TRBD1. After removal of 6 bases from V and 3 bases from J, the junction contained 5 bases not matched to a gene. The germline gives CDR1 SNHLY, CDR2 FYNNEI. The CDR3 has 14 residues. CDR3 nucleotide sequence: TGTGCCAGCAGCCTTGGGACAGTCAATCAGCCCCAGCATTTT. Its translation is CASSLGTVNQPQHF.

The chain recombines TRBV10-3 with TRBJ2-7; 10 bases fit TRBD1. Germline lookup yields CDR1 ENHRY and CDR2 SYGVKD. V gave up 10 bases and J gave up 5 bases; unmatched junction bases: 17. This CDR3 is built from 16 residues. Written as DNA, the CDR3 is TGTGCCAACGCTCCTTCCCCGGGACAGGGGACCCACGAGCAGTACTTC. Residues: CANAPSPGQGTHEQYF.

This clone was seen only a few times. V and J are TRBV6-5 and TRBJ2-7, with D possibly matching TRBD1 (6 bases). This CDR3 has 15 residues. Germline V gives CDR1 MNHEY, CDR2 SVGAGI. Trimming left V 0 bases short and J 2 bases short, with 11 bases between. CDR3 nucleotides: TGTGCCAGCAGTTACTCGAAAGCAGGGGCCTACGAGCAGTACTTC. Protein: CASSYSKAGAYEQYF.

The chain employs TRBV24-1 and TRBJ1-1; TRBD1 matches at 11 bases. Germline CDR1 reads KGHDR; CDR2 reads SFDVKD. The CDR3 is 16 amino acids. Germline trimming cut 10 bases from V and 4 bases from J; bases unmatched to any gene: 13. The CDR3 loop reads CATRPGQGGSCTEAFF. DNA for the CDR3: TGTGCCACGAGACCGGGACAGGGGGGTAGTTGCACTGAAGCTTTCTTT.

The CDR3 here is CASSPYRTESSYEQYV. The CDR3 DNA reads TGTGCCAGCTCACCCTACAGGACCGAGAGCTCCTACGAGCAGTACGTC. The genes are TRBV18 and TRBJ2-7; possibly TRBD1 for D (5 bases). The V end lost 3 bases, the J end lost 0 bases, and 15 bases lay between the germline ends. This CDR3 spans 16 amino acids. From germline, CDR1 is KGHSH and CDR2 LQKENI.

The gene calls are TRBV7-9 and TRBJ1-1; D is ambiguous. CDR1 is SEHNR, CDR2 FQNEAQ, per germline (reference sequence). The ends were cut back, 6 bases at V and 4 bases at J, with 15 bases in the middle. This CDR3 region has 14 residues. The CDR3: CASRRSVGGTEAFF. In nucleotides, the CDR3 is TGTGCCAGCAGGAGGAGCGTCGGAGGCACTGAAGCTTTCTTT.